Listed here are 5 T cell receptor beta chains from one sample, sequenced in a study of T cell clones after liver transplantation. Profiling relied on immunoSEQ multiplex PCR, and the TCRdb table lists in-frame clones only, not all of them. The table shows 75,000 to 100,000 clones, with about 82% occurring only once. The material was CD4+ T cells from blood, obtained around 45 months after liver transplant. These receptors all come from a human patient who received a liver transplant. Part of the T cell pool may stem from the graft donor.

The sample holds a few counts of this clone. V gene TRBV9 combines with J gene TRBJ2-3; 15 bases fit TRBD2. Germline lookup yields CDR1 SGDLS and CDR2 YYNGEE. This CDR3 region has 15 residues. J gave up 10 bases and V 7 bases, and 10 bases lay outside the gene matches. CDR3 sequence reads: CASGRTSGRANPQYF. CDR3 in DNA: TGTGCCAGCGGCCGGACTAGCGGGAGGGCCAATCCGCAGTATTTT.

This chain connects TRBV29-1 to TRBJ2-7; no reliable D call. The germline V gene has CDR1 SQVTM and CDR2 ANQGSEA. This CDR3 region has 12 residues. Trimming removed 4 bases at V and 6 bases at J, with 13 bases between. The CDR3 bases are TGCAGCGTTGTTACCAGGTTAGGCGAGCAGTACTTC. Residues: CSVVTRLGEQYF.

The chain is built from TRBV2 and TRBJ1-5, with TRBD1 matching over 12 bases. J was trimmed by 6 bases and V by 6 bases; bases with no gene match: 6. Per the germline V gene, CDR1 is SNHLY and CDR2 is FYNNEI. This CDR3 has 15 residues. The CDR3 DNA reads TGTGCCAGCAGCGGGACAGGGGGCCCGACTCAGCCCCAGCATTTT. It is translated as CASSGTGGPTQPQHF.

This chain connects TRBV19 to TRBJ2-3; TRBD2 matches 7 bases. Germline CDR1 and CDR2: LNHDA and SQIVND (reference sequence). V lost 1 base, J lost 0 bases, and 4 bases stayed unmatched. The CDR3 has 16 residues. The CDR3, as DNA: TGTGCCAGTAGTATAGGGAGCGGGACTAGCACAGATACGCAGTATTTT. Translated, it gives CASSIGSGTSTDTQYF.

This chain joins TRBV6-1 and TRBJ2-7, with 7 bases lining up with TRBD2. The germline V gene has CDR1 MNHNS and CDR2 SASEGT. The ends lost 5 bases at V and 0 bases at J; junction bases unmatched: 7. The CDR3 runs to 15 residues. CDR3 nucleotides: TGTGCCAGCAGTCAGCGGGACTCCAACTCCTACGAGCAGTACTTC. Its translation: CASSQRDSNSYEQYF.